This entry describes one TCR beta chain. The antigen it binds to is not known. No base quality information exists; no much larger clone differs at one position. Trimming at the junction amounts to 6 bases on V and 1 base on J, and the germline ends lie 14 bases apart. In the germline V gene, CDR1 corresponds to SGHTA and CDR2 to FQGTGA. From its cysteine to its phenylalanine, the CDR3 spans 15 amino acids. Of the read, only the CDR3 DNA is kept; its 45 bases are in frame from base 1. These data originate in a study of technical replicates of blood from a few donors (dated by TCRdb to 2017 to 2019). Libraries came from the immunoSEQ multiplex PCR assay. What TCRdb holds here is the immuneACCESS table cut down to in-frame rearrangements. Part of the clones is not present; checked against another copy, under half of the missing clones reflect an unresolved V gene, and the others are unexplained. The sample contains around 50,000 clones, roughly 95% of them found a single time. 0.39% of the sample rests with the top ten.

This TCR was recovered from a human donor in good health. Rearrangement joined TRBV7-3 to TRBJ2-3; TRBD2 is a weak D gene call, 7 bases matching. The sample was T cells isolated from PBMCs. The CDR3 protein is CASSGGGLRTDTQYF. The DNA is TGTGCCAGCAGTGGGGGGGGGCTCCGCACAGATACGCAGTATTTT.